This is a list of T cell receptor beta chains from one sample in a study of Ad26.COV2.S vaccination and SARS-CoV-2 variants. Only in-frame clones appear in the TCRdb table, and some are missing; sequencing was by immunoSEQ multiplex PCR. The profile shows around 420,000 clones, 88% of them singletons. This sample comprised peripheral blood, obtained in a trial of Ad26.COV2.S vaccine versus placebo. All receptors come from a person between 18 and 65 years old who received the Ad26.COV2.S COVID-19 vaccine or a placebo. CDR3s include the opening cysteine and the closing phenylalanine or tryptophan. A D gene is named only where the DNA matches it firmly. A clone size is listed for some rows: how often the clone was seen (once, few, many), or a class if it is expanded.

v_call: TRBV24-1; d_call: NA; j_call: TRBJ2-7; cdr3_length: 12; clone_size: once; cdr3_aa: CATSVPSGEQYF; cdr3_nt: TGTGCCACCAGTGTACCCTCGGGGGAGCAGTACTTC
v_call: TRBV2; d_call: NA; j_call: TRBJ2-2; cdr3_length: 16; clone_size: NA; cdr3_aa: CASRGPQMMATGELFF; cdr3_nt: TGTGCCAGCAGAGGACCCCAAATGATGGCCACCGGGGAGCTGTTTTTT
v_call: TRBV28; d_call: NA; j_call: TRBJ1-2; cdr3_length: 14; clone_size: NA; cdr3_aa: CASSTDSSTYGYTF; cdr3_nt: TGTGCCAGCTCGACGGACAGTAGCACCTATGGCTACACCTTC
v_call: TRBV10-1; d_call: NA; j_call: TRBJ2-1; cdr3_length: 12; clone_size: NA; cdr3_aa: CASSKTLDEQFF; cdr3_nt: TGCGCCAGCAGTAAGACTTTAGATGAGCAGTTCTTC
v_call: TRBV18; d_call: TRBD1; j_call: TRBJ2-5; cdr3_length: 14; clone_size: NA; cdr3_aa: CASSPTGKGETQYF; cdr3_nt: TGTGCCAGCTCACCGACAGGGAAGGGGGAGACCCAGTACTTC
v_call: TRBV4-3; d_call: NA; j_call: TRBJ1-4; cdr3_length: 14; clone_size: few; cdr3_aa: CASSQGVSNEKLFF; cdr3_nt: TGCGCCAGCAGCCAAGGGGTGTCTAATGAAAAACTGTTTTTT
v_call: TRBV19; d_call: NA; j_call: TRBJ2-5; cdr3_length: 15; clone_size: NA; cdr3_aa: CASSVGTVGGETQYF; cdr3_nt: TGTGCCAGTAGTGTGGGGACAGTGGGAGGGGAGACCCAGTACTTC
v_call: TRBV19; d_call: TRBD1; j_call: TRBJ1-6; cdr3_length: 14; clone_size: NA; cdr3_aa: CASSGTEYNSPLHF; cdr3_nt: TGTGCCAGTAGCGGGACAGAATATAATTCACCCCTCCACTTT
v_call: TRBV11-2; d_call: NA; j_call: TRBJ2-2; cdr3_length: 18; clone_size: NA; cdr3_aa: CASSLFSLRGTNTGELFF; cdr3_nt: TGTGCCAGCAGCTTATTTTCTTTGAGGGGTACGAACACCGGGGAGCTGTTTTTT
v_call: TRBV4-3; d_call: NA; j_call: TRBJ1-5; cdr3_length: 13; clone_size: few; cdr3_aa: CASSPNVDQPQHF; cdr3_nt: TGCGCCAGCAGCCCAAATGTGGATCAGCCCCAGCATTTT
v_call: TRBV19; d_call: NA; j_call: TRBJ1-6; cdr3_length: 14; clone_size: NA; cdr3_aa: CASMSPWRDSPLHF; cdr3_nt: TGTGCCAGTATGAGCCCCTGGAGGGATTCACCCCTCCACTTT
v_call: TRBV7-3; d_call: TRBD1; j_call: TRBJ1-1; cdr3_length: 15; clone_size: few; cdr3_aa: CASSPSRGLGTEAFF; cdr3_nt: TGTGCCAGCAGCCCAAGCAGGGGGCTCGGGACTGAAGCTTTCTTT
v_call: TRBV7-2; d_call: NA; j_call: TRBJ2-7; cdr3_length: 15; clone_size: NA; cdr3_aa: CASSLQQGGSYEQYF; cdr3_nt: TGTGCCAGCAGCTTGCAACAGGGGGGGTCCTACGAGCAGTACTTC
v_call: TRBV2; d_call: NA; j_call: TRBJ1-6; cdr3_length: 15; clone_size: NA; cdr3_aa: CASSVGSSYNSPLHF; cdr3_nt: TGTGCCAGCAGTGTTGGTAGCTCCTATAATTCACCCCTCCACTTT
v_call: TRBV27; d_call: NA; j_call: TRBJ1-1; cdr3_length: 14; clone_size: NA; cdr3_aa: CASSLVSGNTEAFF; cdr3_nt: TGTGCCAGCAGTTTAGTGTCCGGGAACACTGAAGCTTTCTTT
v_call: TRBV6-6; d_call: NA; j_call: TRBJ1-5; cdr3_length: 13; clone_size: NA; cdr3_aa: CASSYRGDQPQHF; cdr3_nt: TGTGCCAGCAGTTACAGGGGGGATCAGCCCCAGCATTTT
v_call: TRBV19; d_call: NA; j_call: TRBJ2-7; cdr3_length: 13; clone_size: NA; cdr3_aa: CASTPGHSYEQYF; cdr3_nt: TGTGCCAGTACCCCAGGACACTCCTACGAGCAGTACTTC
v_call: TRBV27; d_call: NA; j_call: TRBJ2-6; cdr3_length: 16; clone_size: NA; cdr3_aa: CASTRGWISGANVLTF; cdr3_nt: TGTGCCAGCACCAGGGGATGGATCTCTGGGGCCAACGTCCTGACTTTC
v_call: TRBV4-1; d_call: NA; j_call: TRBJ2-7; cdr3_length: 14; clone_size: NA; cdr3_aa: CASSDGTTIYEQYF; cdr3_nt: TGCGCCAGCAGTGACGGGACGACGATCTACGAGCAGTACTTC
v_call: TRBV19; d_call: NA; j_call: TRBJ2-7; cdr3_length: 14; clone_size: NA; cdr3_aa: CASSIGRAHYEQYF; cdr3_nt: TGTGCCAGTAGTATAGGGAGGGCCCACTACGAGCAGTACTTC
v_call: TRBV2; d_call: NA; j_call: TRBJ1-2; cdr3_length: 12; clone_size: NA; cdr3_aa: CASSEAINGYTF; cdr3_nt: TGTGCCAGCAGTGAAGCCATAAATGGCTACACCTTC
v_call: TRBV25-1; d_call: TRBD2; j_call: TRBJ2-1; cdr3_length: 14; clone_size: NA; cdr3_aa: CASSLAGRSDEQFF; cdr3_nt: TGTGCCAGCAGTCTAGCGGGGCGAAGCGATGAGCAGTTCTTC
v_call: TRBV27; d_call: TRBD2; j_call: TRBJ2-7; cdr3_length: 20; clone_size: NA; cdr3_aa: CASSPGVGVSGIQTAYEQYF; cdr3_nt: TGTGCCAGCAGCCCAGGTGTGGGCGTTAGCGGGATCCAAACCGCCTACGAGCAGTACTTC
v_call: TRBV11-3; d_call: NA; j_call: TRBJ2-3; cdr3_length: 13; clone_size: NA; cdr3_aa: CASSPQEADTQYF; cdr3_nt: TGTGCCAGCAGCCCGCAGGAAGCAGATACGCAGTATTTT
v_call: TRBV7-2; d_call: TRBD1; j_call: TRBJ1-6; cdr3_length: 15; clone_size: NA; cdr3_aa: CASSLGTGDNSPLHF; cdr3_nt: TGTGCCAGCAGCCTCGGGACAGGAGATAATTCACCCCTCCACTTT
v_call: TRBV5-1; d_call: NA; j_call: TRBJ2-7; cdr3_length: 14; clone_size: NA; cdr3_aa: CASSLTSGAYEQYF; cdr3_nt: TGCGCCAGCAGCTTGACCTCCGGGGCCTACGAGCAGTACTTC
v_call: TRBV28; d_call: NA; j_call: TRBJ2-1; cdr3_length: 14; clone_size: NA; cdr3_aa: CASSLGTVYNEQFF; cdr3_nt: TGTGCCAGCAGTTTGGGTACGGTCTACAATGAGCAGTTCTTC
v_call: TRBV7-9; d_call: NA; j_call: TRBJ2-1; cdr3_length: 14; clone_size: NA; cdr3_aa: CASSIQVGRNEQFF; cdr3_nt: TGTGCCAGCAGCATACAGGTAGGGCGAAATGAGCAGTTCTTC
v_call: TRBV7-2; d_call: TRBD2; j_call: TRBJ2-5; cdr3_length: 15; clone_size: once; cdr3_aa: CASRRTSGGEETQYF; cdr3_nt: TGTGCCAGCAGGAGGACTAGCGGGGGGGAAGAGACCCAGTACTTC
v_call: TRBV5-1; d_call: NA; j_call: TRBJ2-7; cdr3_length: 14; clone_size: NA; cdr3_aa: CASSLAGGPYEQYF; cdr3_nt: TGCGCCAGCAGCTTGGCTGGCGGGCCCTACGAGCAGTACTTC
v_call: TRBV4-3; d_call: NA; j_call: TRBJ2-1; cdr3_length: 14; clone_size: NA; cdr3_aa: CASSPGGSGNEQFF; cdr3_nt: TGCGCCAGCAGCCCAGGGGGTAGCGGCAATGAGCAGTTCTTC
v_call: TRBV30; d_call: NA; j_call: TRBJ2-1; cdr3_length: 13; clone_size: NA; cdr3_aa: CAWSSSAYNEQFF; cdr3_nt: TGTGCCTGGAGTTCTAGCGCGTACAATGAGCAGTTCTTC
v_call: TRBV11-3; d_call: TRBD1; j_call: TRBJ1-1; cdr3_length: 13; clone_size: NA; cdr3_aa: CASSLGWTGRSFF; cdr3_nt: TGTGCCAGCAGCTTAGGGTGGACAGGGCGATCTTTCTTT
v_call: TRBV5-1; d_call: NA; j_call: TRBJ2-7; cdr3_length: 12; clone_size: NA; cdr3_aa: CASSLGGYEQYF; cdr3_nt: TGCGCCAGCAGCTTGGGGGGGTACGAGCAGTACTTC
v_call: TRBV19; d_call: NA; j_call: TRBJ2-2; cdr3_length: 14; clone_size: NA; cdr3_aa: CASSSYSYTGELFF; cdr3_nt: TGTGCCAGTAGTTCCTACAGTTACACCGGGGAGCTGTTTTTT
v_call: TRBV19; d_call: NA; j_call: TRBJ1-4; cdr3_length: 16; clone_size: NA; cdr3_aa: CASVSAPGRTNEKLFF; cdr3_nt: TGTGCCAGTGTAAGCGCTCCGGGACGGACTAATGAAAAACTGTTTTTT
v_call: TRBV7-2; d_call: TRBD1; j_call: TRBJ2-2; cdr3_length: 16; clone_size: NA; cdr3_aa: CASSLGTGGNTGELFF; cdr3_nt: TGTGCCAGCAGCTTAGGGACAGGGGGCAACACCGGGGAGCTGTTTTTT
v_call: TRBV11-2; d_call: NA; j_call: TRBJ2-7; cdr3_length: 14; clone_size: once; cdr3_aa: CASSLMAGAYEQYF; cdr3_nt: TGTGCCAGCAGCTTAATGGCAGGGGCCTACGAGCAGTACTTC
v_call: TRBV11-3; d_call: NA; j_call: TRBJ2-3; cdr3_length: 16; clone_size: NA; cdr3_aa: CASSPGSGASTDTQYF; cdr3_nt: TGTGCCAGCAGCCCAGGTTCGGGGGCGAGCACAGATACGCAGTATTTT
v_call: TRBV7-2; d_call: NA; j_call: TRBJ1-6; cdr3_length: 13; clone_size: few; cdr3_aa: CASSFGVEAPLHF; cdr3_nt: TGTGCCAGCAGCTTTGGAGTTGAGGCACCCCTCCACTTT